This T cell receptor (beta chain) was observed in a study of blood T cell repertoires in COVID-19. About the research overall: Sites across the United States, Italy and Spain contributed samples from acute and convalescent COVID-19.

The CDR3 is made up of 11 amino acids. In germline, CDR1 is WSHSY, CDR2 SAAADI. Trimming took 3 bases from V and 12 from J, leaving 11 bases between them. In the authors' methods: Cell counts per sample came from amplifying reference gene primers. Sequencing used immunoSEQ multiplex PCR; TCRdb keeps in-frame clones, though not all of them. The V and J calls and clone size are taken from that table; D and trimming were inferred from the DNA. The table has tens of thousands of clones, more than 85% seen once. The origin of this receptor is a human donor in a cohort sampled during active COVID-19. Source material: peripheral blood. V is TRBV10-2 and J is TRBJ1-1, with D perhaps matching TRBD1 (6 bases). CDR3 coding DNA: TGCGCCAGCAGTGAAGGGGGGGGGACTTTCTTT. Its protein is CASSEGGGTFF.